This passage covers 20 T cell receptor beta chains from one sample sequenced in a study of OX40 agonist ivuxolimab in advanced cancers. Profiled with immunoSEQ multiplex PCR; TCRdb holds only in-frame clones, not every one. The sample has some 100,000 clones, about 85% seen once. The sequencing used CD4+ or CD8+ T cells sorted from blood, collected in a trial of the OX40 agonist ivuxolimab. The origin of the receptors is an adult with an advanced solid tumor such as melanoma, head and neck, liver or kidney cancer.

The V call is TRBV18, the J call TRBJ2-7; D uncertain. Deletions cut 0 bases from V and 1 base from J, with 7 bases between. There are 14 residues in the CDR3. Germline V gives CDR1 KGHSH, CDR2 LQKENI. CDR3 in amino acids: CASSPPTQSYEQYF. In nucleotides, the CDR3 is TGTGCCAGCTCACCACCGACGCAATCCTACGAGCAGTACTTC.

V gene TRBV18 combines with J gene TRBJ1-1, with 7 bases identical to TRBD1. V shed 0 bases, J shed 8 bases, and the junction held 3 bases outside the gene matches. This CDR3 contains 13 residues. CDR1 is KGHSH and CDR2 is LQKENI in the germline V gene. The CDR3 reads CASSPPAGGEAFF. As DNA, the CDR3 is TGTGCCAGCTCACCACCAGCAGGGGGGGAAGCTTTCTTT.

The chain combines TRBV18 with TRBJ2-3; D is perhaps TRBD1 or TRBD2 (6 bases each). CDR1 and CDR2 from the germline V gene are KGHSH and LQKENI. This CDR3 is 18 amino acids long. V lost 3 bases, J lost 2 bases, and 21 bases lay in between. The CDR3, as DNA: TGTGCCAGCTCACCCAGACAAGGGAAGGGGGGATTCACAGATACGCAGTATTTT. This sequence encodes CASSPRQGKGGFTDTQYF. Together with reference TRBV18 and TRBJ2-3, the CDR3 gives the full variable domain: NAGVMQNPRHLVRRRGQEARLRCSPMKGHSHVYWYRQLPEEGLKFMVYLQKENIIDESGMPKERFSAEFPKEGPSILRIQQVVRGDSAAYFCASSPRQGKGGFTDTQYFGPGTRLTVL.

J is TRBJ2-7 and V is TRBV28; no firm D call. V lost 3 bases and J lost 6, with 15 bases in between. The germline V gene encodes CDR1 MDHEN and CDR2 SYDVKM. The CDR3 is 14 residues long. The CDR3, as DNA: TGTGCCAGCAGTTTCCTGCGCACTACCTCCGAGCAGTACGTC. As protein: CASSFLRTTSEQYV.

The chain carries TRBV7-5 and TRBJ1-5. TRBV7-5 is a pseudogene segment. The CDR3 consists of 16 residues. CDR3 residues: CARSGIMGNDNQPQHF. CDR3 nucleotides: TGTGCCAGAAGCGGTATAATGGGGAACGACAATCAGCCCCAGCATTTT.

The gene calls are TRBV28 and TRBJ1-2; tentatively, D is TRBD1 (6 bases). V lost 4 bases, J lost 14 bases, and 14 bases lay in between. This CDR3 is built from 11 residues. CDR1 and CDR2 (germline): MDHEN, SYDVKM. The CDR3 sequence is CASSSDSAGTF. The DNA for the CDR3 is TGTGCCAGCAGTTCGGACAGCGCGGGGACCTTC.

The chain couples TRBV9 to TRBJ2-7, with TRBD2 as a possible D gene (5 bases). The CDR3 is 16 amino acids. Trimming took off 4 bases at V and 0 bases at J, with 17 bases between the two ends. CDR1 is SGDLS and CDR2 is YYNGEE in the germline V gene. The CDR3 DNA follows: TGTGCCAGCAGCCCCCCAGACTACCTTAGCTCCTACGAGCAGTACGTC. Its protein is CASSPPDYLSSYEQYV.

This chain uses TRBV4-3 with TRBJ1-2; D gene ambiguous. Germline V gene sequence: CDR1 LGHNA, CDR2 YSLEER. The V end lost 0 bases, the J end lost 4 bases, and 12 bases lay between the germline ends. The CDR3 contains 15 residues. The CDR3 region has the DNA TGCGCCAGCAGCCAAGAACGGTTCCTCCCCTATGGCTACACCTTC. Translating it yields CASSQERFLPYGYTF.

The chain has TRBV5-8 and TRBJ2-3; D possibly corresponds to TRBD1 (6 bases). The CDR3 is 14 amino acids. Trimming shortened V by 2 bases and J by 3 bases, and 10 bases separated the two germline ends. Germline V gene lookup returns CDR1 SGHTS and CDR2 YDEGEE. The CDR3, as DNA: TGTGCCAGCAGCTTAAGGGGGACGACAGATACGCAGTATTTT. Amino acids: CASSLRGTTDTQYF.

This clone was counted between two and nine times. This chain joins TRBV29-1 and TRBJ2-5; D is perhaps TRBD2 (6 bases). This CDR3 is built from 13 residues. Trimming pared 8 bases from V and 0 bases from J, leaving 13 bases between. Germline loops: CDR1 SQVTM, CDR2 ANQGSEA. The CDR3 loop is CSLSAGYQETQYF. The CDR3 DNA sequence: TGCAGCCTATCCGCGGGGTACCAAGAGACCCAGTACTTC.

The CDR3 region has the DNA TGTGCCAGTAGTATAGAAACAGGAACGGCGATCCAAGAGACCCAGTACTTC. It encodes CASSIETGTAIQETQYF. The V and J genes are TRBV19 and TRBJ2-5; D possibly corresponds to TRBD1 (5 bases). The CDR3 runs to 17 residues. Germline CDR1 and CDR2: LNHDA and SQIVND (reference sequence). Deletions cut 0 bases from V and 1 base from J, with 15 bases between.

The genes are TRBV5-1 and TRBJ2-1; D may match TRBD1 or TRBD2 (6 bases each). This CDR3 is 14 amino acids long. The germline V gene encodes CDR1 SGHRS and CDR2 YFSETQ. Trimming cost V 1 base and J 6 bases, with 11 bases left between them. The CDR3 nucleotides read TGCGCCAGCAGCTTGCGGGGGCAGGGCAATGAGCAGTTCTTC. Amino acids: CASSLRGQGNEQFF.

The chain uses TRBV11-2 and TRBJ1-1; possibly TRBD1 for D (5 bases). Trimming stripped 1 base from V and 11 bases from J, with 11 bases between. Germline V lookup: CDR1 SGHAT, CDR2 FQNNGV. The CDR3 spans 12 residues. The CDR3, as DNA: TGTGCCAGCAGCTTAGGTTACCCAGGGGCTTTCTTT. This codes for CASSLGYPGAFF. The full variable domain, its missing parts supplied by reference TRBV11-2 and TRBJ1-1, is EAGVAQSPRYKIIEKRQSVAFWCNPISGHATLYWYQQILGQGPKLLIQFQNNGVVDDSQLPKDRFSAERLKGVDSTLKIQPAKLEDSAVYLCASSLGYPGAFFGQGTRLTVV.

J is TRBJ2-3 and V is TRBV10-3, with 9 bases fitting TRBD1. Per germline, CDR1 ENHRY and CDR2 SYGVKD. With 0 bases clipped from V and 0 bases from J, the junction kept 4 bases outside the gene matches. The CDR3 loop spans 17 amino acids. DNA for the CDR3: TGTGCCATCAGTGAGTCGAGGGGACAGGGTAGCACAGATACGCAGTATTTT. It codes for CAISESRGQGSTDTQYF.

The genes are TRBV16 and TRBJ2-2; D might be TRBD1 (6 bases). CDR3 length: 14 amino acids. Looked up from germline, CDR1 is KGHSY and CDR2 is FQNENV. V shed 7 bases and J shed 5 bases, with 14 bases lying between them. CDR3 in amino acids: CASNGRGWTGELFF. CDR3 nucleotides: TGTGCCAGCAACGGCAGGGGCTGGACCGGGGAGCTGTTTTTT.

The chain links TRBV10-1 to TRBJ2-3, with 11 positions matching TRBD2. Per germline, CDR1 WNHNN and CDR2 SYGVQD (reference sequence). After removal of 6 bases from V and 5 bases from J, the junction contained 7 bases not matched to a gene. CDR3 size: 15 residues. CDR3 in DNA: TGCGCCAGCAGCAACCTAGCGGGGGGTATAGATACGCAGTATTTT. This gives the protein CASSNLAGGIDTQYF.

The J gene is TRBJ2-7, the V gene TRBV6-6; D is uncertain. Germline CDR1 MNHNY, CDR2 SVGAGI (reference sequence). This CDR3 comprises 12 residues. V shed 6 bases and J shed 4 bases, with 10 bases lying between them. In nucleotides, the CDR3 is TGTGCCAGCAGCCCCAGCTATTACGAGCAGTACTTC. Protein sequence: CASSPSYYEQYF.

This chain uses TRBV5-4 with TRBJ2-7; 8 bases match TRBD1. The CDR3 is 15 amino acids. Germline-derived CDR1 and CDR2 are SGHNT and YYREEE (reference sequence). The ends lost 6 bases at V and 0 bases at J; junction bases unmatched: 8. The CDR3 loop reads CASKIFGTGSYEQYV. The DNA for the CDR3 is TGTGCCAGCAAGATCTTTGGGACAGGCTCCTACGAGCAGTACGTC.

This chain links TRBV27 with TRBJ1-3, with a weak D call TRBD1 (6 bases). V gave up 5 bases and J gave up 2 bases, with 10 bases separating them. The germline V gene encodes CDR1 MNHEY and CDR2 SMNVEV (reference sequence). This CDR3 region has 14 residues. Here the CDR3 DNA reads TGTGCCAGCAGTCTCGGGGGCACTGGAAACACCATATATTTT. This codes for CASSLGGTGNTIYF.

The rearrangement joins TRBV4-1 to TRBJ2-3, with D perhaps matching TRBD1 (6 bases). V was trimmed by 3 bases and J by 3 bases, leaving 16 bases between them. This CDR3 is built from 16 residues. The V gene's germline CDR1 is MGHRA and CDR2 YSYEKL. The CDR3 DNA is TGCGCCAGCAGCCAGGGAACCAGACAGGTGACAGATACGCAGTATTTT. It is translated as CASSQGTRQVTDTQYF.